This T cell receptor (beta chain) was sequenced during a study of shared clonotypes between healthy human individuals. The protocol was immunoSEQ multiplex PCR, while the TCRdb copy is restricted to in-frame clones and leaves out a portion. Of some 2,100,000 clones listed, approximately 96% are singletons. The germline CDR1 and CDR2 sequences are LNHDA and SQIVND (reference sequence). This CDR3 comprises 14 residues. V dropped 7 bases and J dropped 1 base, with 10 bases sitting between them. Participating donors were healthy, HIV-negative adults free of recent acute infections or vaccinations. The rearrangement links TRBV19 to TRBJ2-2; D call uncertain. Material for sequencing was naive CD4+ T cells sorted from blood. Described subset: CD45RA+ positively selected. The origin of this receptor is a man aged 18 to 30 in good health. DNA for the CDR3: TGTGCCAGTAATCTTGCAGGGAACACCGGGGAGCTGTTTTTT. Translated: CASNLAGNTGELFF.